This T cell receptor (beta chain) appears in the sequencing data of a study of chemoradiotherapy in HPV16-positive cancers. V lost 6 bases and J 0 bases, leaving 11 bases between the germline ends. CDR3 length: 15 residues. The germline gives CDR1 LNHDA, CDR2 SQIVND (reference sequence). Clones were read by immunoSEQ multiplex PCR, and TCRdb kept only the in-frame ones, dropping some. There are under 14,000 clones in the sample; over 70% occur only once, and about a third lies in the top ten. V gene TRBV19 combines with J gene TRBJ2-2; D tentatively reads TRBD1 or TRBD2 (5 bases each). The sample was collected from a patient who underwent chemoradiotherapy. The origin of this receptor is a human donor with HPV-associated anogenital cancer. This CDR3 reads CASRTGTTNTGELFF. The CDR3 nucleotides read TGTGCCAGTAGAACCGGGACGACGAACACCGGGGAGCTGTTTTTT.